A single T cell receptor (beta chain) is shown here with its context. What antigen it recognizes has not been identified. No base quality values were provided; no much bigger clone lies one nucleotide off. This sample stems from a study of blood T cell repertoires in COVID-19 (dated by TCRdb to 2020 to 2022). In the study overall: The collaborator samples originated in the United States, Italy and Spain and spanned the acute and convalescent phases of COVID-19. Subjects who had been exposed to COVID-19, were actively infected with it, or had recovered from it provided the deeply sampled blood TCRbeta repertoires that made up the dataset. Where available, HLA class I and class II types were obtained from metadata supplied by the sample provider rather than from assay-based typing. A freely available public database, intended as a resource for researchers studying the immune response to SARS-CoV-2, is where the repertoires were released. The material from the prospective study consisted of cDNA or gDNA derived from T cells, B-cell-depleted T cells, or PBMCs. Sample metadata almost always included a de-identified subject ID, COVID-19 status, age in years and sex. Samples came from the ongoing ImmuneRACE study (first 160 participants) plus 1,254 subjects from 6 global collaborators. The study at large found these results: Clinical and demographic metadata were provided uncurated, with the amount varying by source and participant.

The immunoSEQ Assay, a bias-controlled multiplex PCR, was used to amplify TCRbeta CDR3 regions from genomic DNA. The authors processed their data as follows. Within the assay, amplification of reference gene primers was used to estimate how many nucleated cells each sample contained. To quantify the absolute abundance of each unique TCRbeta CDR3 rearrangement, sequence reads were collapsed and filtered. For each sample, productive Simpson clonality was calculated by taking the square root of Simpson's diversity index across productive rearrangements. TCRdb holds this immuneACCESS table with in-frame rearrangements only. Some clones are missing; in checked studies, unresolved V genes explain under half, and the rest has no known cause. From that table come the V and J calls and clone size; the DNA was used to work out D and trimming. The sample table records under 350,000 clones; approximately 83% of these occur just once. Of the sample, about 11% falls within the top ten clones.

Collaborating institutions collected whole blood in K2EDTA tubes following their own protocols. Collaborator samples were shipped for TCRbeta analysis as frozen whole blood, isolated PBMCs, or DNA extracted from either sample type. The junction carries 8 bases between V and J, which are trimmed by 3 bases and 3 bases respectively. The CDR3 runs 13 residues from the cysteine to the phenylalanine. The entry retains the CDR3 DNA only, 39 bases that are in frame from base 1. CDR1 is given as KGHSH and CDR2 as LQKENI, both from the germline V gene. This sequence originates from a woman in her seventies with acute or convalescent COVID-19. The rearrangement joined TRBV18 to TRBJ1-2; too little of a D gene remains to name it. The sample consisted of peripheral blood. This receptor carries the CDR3 CASSPGVYYGYTF. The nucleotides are TGTGCCAGCTCACCCGGAGTCTACTATGGCTACACCTTC.